This is a list of T cell receptor beta chains from one sample in a study of blood T cells in healthy people across ages. MiXCR was run by TCRdb on the 5' RACE reads, yielding one entry per CDR3 protein. The profile covers 1.5 million to 2 million distinct CDR3 sequences, with roughly a third appearing a single time and 11% taken by the ten largest. Sequences were obtained from blood. The receptors here all came from a woman aged 30 to 39 in good health. Each CDR3 is given with its conserved first and last residue. The D gene is left open where the match is weak. The listing skips clone size in some rows; elsewhere it reads once, few, many or a size class.

j_call | clone_size | v_call | d_call | cdr3_nt | cdr3_aa
TRBJ2-7 | . | TRBV20-1 | TRBD2 | TGCAGTGCTAGTAGTCGGGAGGTTATGTACGAGCAGTACTTC | CSASSREVMYEQYF
TRBJ2-7 | few | TRBV28 | . | TGTGCCAGCAAGGGAATGGACGAGCAGTACTTC | CASKGMDEQYF
TRBJ1-1 | . | TRBV6-2/TRBV6-3 | . | TGTGCCAGCAGTTACTTACGTACTGAAGCTTTCTTT | CASSYLRTEAFF
TRBJ2-3 | few | TRBV27 | . | TGTGCCAGCAAGGTAGTTCCCACAGATACGCAGTATTTT | CASKVVPTDTQYF
TRBJ2-1 | few | TRBV3-1 | . | TGTGCCAGCAGCCAATCAAGGGGGAGTTACTACAATGAGCAGTTCTTC | CASSQSRGSYYNEQFF
TRBJ1-1 | . | TRBV28 | . | TGTGCCAGCAGTTTAAGGGGCAGGTTGAACACTGAAGCTTTCTTT | CASSLRGRLNTEAFF
TRBJ1-4 | . | TRBV6-1 | TRBD1 | TGTGCCAGCAACCACAGGGGGAATGAAAAACTGTTTTTT | CASNHRGNEKLFF
TRBJ2-1 | . | TRBV20-1 | . | TGCAGTGCTAGAGATCTATCTGAAAGCTACAATGAGCAGTTCTTC | CSARDLSESYNEQFF
TRBJ2-5 | few | TRBV20-1 | TRBD2 | TGCAGTGCTCCCAAGGTAGCGGGGGGGTACCAAGAGACCCAGTACTTC | CSAPKVAGGYQETQYF
TRBJ2-3 | . | TRBV12-3/TRBV12-4 | . | TGTGCCAGCGGTTTTGTGGATACGCAGTATTTT | CASGFVDTQYF
TRBJ2-5 | few | TRBV2 | TRBD1 | TGTGCCAGCAGCCGAGAGATTTTAGGACAGGGGGCAAGAGAGACCCAGTACTTC | CASSREILGQGARETQYF